This T cell receptor beta chain derives from a study of shared T cell receptors in the human thymus. The table came from immunoSEQ multiplex PCR; TCRdb's copy has only in-frame clones and leaves some out. Of some 700,000 clones listed, 88% are singletons. This sample also belongs to another study, concerning human thymus T cells. As that report states: Corrective cardiac surgery supplied the resected thymus tissue. Apparent skewing of V and J gene usage characterized both thymic and blood repertoires.

Sequenced sample: thymocytes. The receptor comes from a boy in the first two years of life with a congenital heart defect.

The DNA of the CDR3 is TGTGCCAGCAGCCCTTTACCCCCCCCACTAGCGTACTACAATGAGCAGTTCTTC. It yields the protein CASSPLPPPLAYYNEQFF. V is TRBV11-2 and J is TRBJ2-1; the match to TRBD2 covers 7 bases. This CDR3 contains 18 residues. CDR1 is SGHAT, CDR2 FQNNGV, per germline. The junction had 16 bases not matched to a gene; V was cut back by 5 bases and J by 3 bases.